This T cell receptor (beta chain) was profiled in a study of T cell repertoires in cytomegalovirus infection (dated by TCRdb to between 2019 and 2020). For context, the study as a whole: Peptide stimulations targeted recently identified HLA-C-restricted CMV epitopes, whose presentation resists viral immunomodulation, together with well-studied HLA-B-restricted epitopes. Donor HLA type was relevant to the analysis, as public TCR beta signatures indicated carriage of CMV infection together with the matching HLA type.

The cysteine opens and the phenylalanine closes a CDR3 of 14 amino acids. The entry retains the CDR3 DNA only, 42 bases that are in frame from base 1. V is clipped by 0 bases and J by 5 bases, and the sequence between their germline boundaries is 11 bases long. Via the germline V gene, CDR1 is SGHTS and CDR2 YDEGEE. Broad study findings and their caveats: The ex vivo response was dominated by HLA-C-restricted CMV-specific TCR beta clonotypes, and the single most frequent clonotype in two of eight donors was supplied by these HLA-C-restricted clonotypes. Cumulative frequency of public TCR beta family members discriminated carriers of CMV infection plus the relevant HLA type in this cohort and an independent approximately 350-donor cohort.

Taken with the paper, the label for treatment or condition translates to: in vitro stimulation with specific CMV peptide epitopes to enrich CMV-specific T cells. This clonotype was counted a few times. Its antigen remains undetermined. The sample holds no much larger clone one base away, and base qualities are not on file. TCRdb lists the instrument as Illumina HiSeq 1500. TCRdb passed the public sequencing reads through fastp at Q25 and MiXCR, retaining productive beta sequences. Rows are unified per CDR3 protein, each entry keeping the most common DNA and genes. The sample table contains 300,000 or so distinct CDR3 sequences; only one count was recorded for approximately 25% of them. Of the sample, about an eighth is held by the ten largest clones.

This sequence uses TRBV5-8 and TRBJ2-5; TRBD1 is a possible D gene, resting on 5 matching bases. The sequence derives from a human donor in good health (CMV status not recorded). Some clones in this sample may be carry-over from other donors' samples. This sample comprised cultured PBMCs, obtained from culture after CMV antigen stimulation. The DNA is as follows: TGTGCCAGCAGCTTGGCCTGGGGCCCTGAGACCCAGTACTTC. It encodes CASSLAWGPETQYF.